The 19 T cell receptor beta chains below all came from one sample that was sequenced in a study of vaccination effects on CD4 cells after COVID-19. These TCRs' antigens remain unknown. Sequencing followed a ViraFEST assay step that expanded antigen-specific CD4+ T cells with viral peptide pools. When around ten days of culture had elapsed, CD4+ T cells were isolated. Two-dose BNT162b2 or mRNA-1273 vaccination was given to participants. Data came from immunoSEQ multiplex PCR; TCRdb stores just in-frame clones and leaves some out. The data show around 24,000 clones, about 75% seen once. The specimen comprised CD4+ T cells from PBMCs cultured with SARS-CoV-2 spike peptides, sampled after COVID-19 vaccination. These TCRs come from a human donor who received a COVID-19 vaccine. Some clones in this sample may be carry-over from other donors' samples.

J is TRBJ1-2 and V is TRBV10-3, with unresolved D. Germline lookup yields CDR1 ENHRY and CDR2 SYGVKD. V was cut by 7 bases and J by 1 base, with 16 bases left in between. The CDR3 is 15 residues long. CDR3 nucleotide sequence: TGTGCCATCACGGTTGGGCCAGTTCGTAACTATGGCTACACCTTC. Protein product: CAITVGPVRNYGYTF.

The genes are TRBV7-9 and TRBJ1-1; D is ambiguous. The CDR3 extends over 14 amino acids. The ends were cut back, 4 bases at V and 2 bases at J, with 11 bases in the middle. The germline gives CDR1 SEHNR, CDR2 FQNEAQ (reference sequence). The CDR3 DNA sequence: TGTGCCAGCAGCTCCCTTTTGGGTAACACTGAAGCTTTCTTT. Its translation: CASSSLLGNTEAFF.

This clone was observed a handful of times. The chain links TRBV10-1 to TRBJ1-6; unclear D gene. Trimming shortened V by 4 bases and J by 7 bases, and 8 bases separated the two germline ends. This CDR3 spans 13 amino acids. CDR1 WNHNN and CDR2 SYGVQD come from the germline V gene (reference sequence). CDR3 in DNA: TGCGCCAGCAGTGGATCCCTCAATTCACCCCTCCACTTT. As protein: CASSGSLNSPLHF.

The V call is TRBV2, the J call TRBJ1-3; D is ambiguous. Per germline, CDR1 SNHLY and CDR2 FYNNEI. Trimming shortened V by 7 bases and J by 9 bases, and 19 bases separated the two germline ends. The CDR3 loop spans 14 amino acids. The chain's CDR3 is CASNGNRGGSTIYF. The CDR3 DNA sequence: TGTGCCAGCAACGGAAACAGAGGAGGTAGCACCATATATTTT.

The chain employs TRBV28 and TRBJ2-7, with 8 bases identical to TRBD1. This CDR3 is built from 15 residues. Germline CDR1 reads MDHEN; CDR2 reads SYDVKM. The V segment lost 3 bases and the J segment 0 bases; nucleotides outside the gene matches: 4. CDR3 loop: CASSFRDRPSYEQYV. The DNA of the CDR3 is TGTGCCAGCAGTTTCCGGGACAGGCCCTCCTACGAGCAGTACGTC.

V is TRBV7-2 and J is TRBJ2-2, with D perhaps TRBD2 (5 bases). The germline V gene has CDR1 SGHTA and CDR2 FQGNSA. The CDR3 covers 18 residues. V was clipped by 1 base and J by 0 bases, with 15 bases between them. The CDR3 sequence: CASSLGRAGRSNTGELFF. The CDR3 DNA reads TGTGCCAGCAGCTTAGGAAGGGCGGGCCGCTCGAACACCGGGGAGCTGTTTTTT.

This chain connects TRBV19 to TRBJ2-2; D is uncertain. Trimming cost V 3 bases and J 3 bases, with 14 bases left between them. This CDR3 comprises 16 residues. Per germline, CDR1 LNHDA and CDR2 SQIVND (reference sequence). This CDR3 reads CASSMGLLSYTGELFF. In nucleotides, the CDR3 is TGTGCCAGTAGTATGGGCCTCTTAAGTTACACCGGGGAGCTGTTTTTT.

This clone came up once. This rearrangement joins TRBV6-4 to TRBJ1-5; D not resolved. Germline V gene data show CDR1 as MRHNA and CDR2 as SNTAGT. The V end was cut by 8 bases, the J end by 3 bases, with 8 bases between. The CDR3 has 12 amino acids. CDR3 coding DNA: TGTGCCAGCGCCGGGGACAATCAGCCCCAGCATTTT. Translated, it gives CASAGDNQPQHF.

This chain joins TRBV6-6 and TRBJ1-4; the match to TRBD1 covers 8 bases. This CDR3 region has 16 residues. After removal of 5 bases from V and 0 bases from J, the junction contained 5 bases not matched to a gene. Germline CDR1 is MNHNY and CDR2 is SVGAGI (reference sequence). The CDR3 sequence: CASSRTGQATNEKLFF. The DNA for the CDR3 is TGTGCCAGCAGTCGGACGGGACAGGCAACTAATGAAAAACTGTTTTTT.

This chain joins TRBV7-2 and TRBJ2-2; 9 nucleotides match TRBD1. V lost 4 bases and J lost 6; bases outside the gene matches: 6. This CDR3 contains 15 residues. From germline, CDR1 is SGHTA and CDR2 FQGNSA. The CDR3 DNA is TGTGCCAGCAGCTCCCCGGACAGGGGCGCCGGGGAGCTGTTTTTT. This sequence encodes CASSSPDRGAGELFF.

This chain links TRBV6-5 with TRBJ1-2; the match to TRBD1 covers 8 bases. Germline CDR1 is MNHEY and CDR2 is SVGAGI. The length of the CDR3 is 12 residues. J lost 8 bases, V lost 6 bases, and 5 bases had no gene match. The CDR3 nucleotides read TGTGCCAGCAGGGACAGGGCGGGCGGCTACACCTTC. Protein product: CASRDRAGGYTF.

The rearrangement links TRBV19 to TRBJ2-1; 7 bases are shared with TRBD1. This CDR3 is 14 amino acids long. The V and J ends lost 3 bases and 8 bases, in that order; junction bases with no gene match: 7. Germline-derived CDR1 and CDR2 are LNHDA and SQIVND (reference sequence). CDR3 loop: CASSIQTGSDEQFF. The DNA of the CDR3 is TGTGCCAGTAGTATTCAGACAGGGTCGGATGAGCAGTTCTTC. The full variable domain, completed using reference TRBV19 and TRBJ2-1, is DGGITQSPKYLFRKEGQNVTLSCEQNLNHDAMYWYRQDPGQGLRLIYYSQIVNDFQKGDIAEGYSVSREKKESFPLTVTSAQKNPTAFYLCASSIQTGSDEQFFGPGTRLTVL.

The chain is built from TRBV11-2 and TRBJ2-7; 13 bases map to TRBD2. Germline-derived CDR1 and CDR2 are SGHAT and FQNNGV. The V segment lost 1 base and the J segment 7 bases; nucleotides outside the gene matches: 10. The CDR3 has 17 amino acids. The CDR3 is CASSLVGLAGPRGEQYV. The CDR3 DNA is TGTGCCAGCAGCTTAGTGGGACTAGCGGGGCCGAGAGGGGAGCAGTACGTC.

This chain uses TRBV18 with TRBJ1-3, with TRBD1 as a possible D gene (5 bases). The ends were cut back, 5 bases at V and 0 bases at J, with 14 bases in the middle. This CDR3 contains 16 residues. Germline loops: CDR1 KGHSH, CDR2 LQKENI. The CDR3 coding sequence is TGTGCCAGCTCATCAATACAGGACCGCTCTGGAAACACCATATATTTT. This encodes CASSSIQDRSGNTIYF.

The V gene is TRBV5-1, the J gene TRBJ2-5, with a possible D match to TRBD1 (5 bases). The CDR3 totals 14 residues. Germline lookup yields CDR1 SGHRS and CDR2 YFSETQ. Trimming removed 0 bases from V and 5 bases from J, with 11 bases in between. The CDR3 loop reads CASSLAGYGETQYF. The CDR3, as DNA: TGCGCCAGCAGCTTGGCAGGGTATGGGGAGACCCAGTACTTC. The full variable domain, completed using reference TRBV5-1 and TRBJ2-5, is KAGVTQTPRYLIKTRGQQVTLSCSPISGHRSVSWYQQTPGQGLQFLFEYFSETQRNKGNFPGRFSGRQFSNSRSEMNVSTLELGDSALYLCASSLAGYGETQYFGPGTRLLVL.

This rearrangement joins TRBV23-1 to TRBJ1-3; D possibly corresponds to TRBD1 (6 bases). TRBV23-1 is an ORF; its function is uncertain. This CDR3 has 17 amino acids. V was clipped by 6 bases and J by 4 bases, with 22 bases between them. This CDR3 is CASRPVLPGTTGNTIYF. The DNA for the CDR3 is TGCGCCAGCAGACCCGTACTCCCGGGGACAACCGGAAACACCATATATTTT.

This sequence joins TRBV7-9 and TRBJ1-2, with D unclear. V was pared by 3 bases and J by 0 bases, with 8 bases between. This CDR3 spans 14 amino acids. The V gene's germline CDR1 is SEHNR and CDR2 FQNEAQ (reference sequence). Here the CDR3 reads CASSFGQPNYGYTF. The CDR3 DNA reads TGTGCCAGCAGCTTCGGCCAGCCTAACTATGGCTACACCTTC.

The V call is TRBV28, the J call TRBJ1-5, with a possible D match to TRBD1 (6 bases). V lost 8 bases to trimming and J lost 0 bases, with 8 bases between them. In germline, CDR1 is MDHEN, CDR2 SYDVKM. This CDR3 has 13 residues. Here the CDR3 reads CASAGDSNQPQHF. The CDR3 bases are TGTGCCAGCGCAGGGGATAGCAATCAGCCCCAGCATTTT. Looking up the rest from reference TRBV28 and TRBJ1-5 gives the full variable domain: DVKVTQSSRYLVKRTGEKVFLECVQDMDHENMFWYRQDPGLGLRLIYFSYDVKMKEKGDIPEGYSVSREKKERFSLILESASTNQTSMYLCASAGDSNQPQHFGDGTRLSIL.

The chain links TRBV28 to TRBJ2-7; D unresolved. The CDR3 loop spans 14 amino acids. CDR1 MDHEN and CDR2 SYDVKM come from the germline V gene. The V end was cut by 1 base, the J end by 9 bases, with 16 bases between. The CDR3 spells CASSLYGEPVGQYV. The CDR3 bases are TGTGCCAGCAGTTTATATGGTGAACCCGTCGGGCAGTACGTC.